This T cell receptor beta chain was recovered during a study of blood T cell repertoires in COVID-19. In the study overall: Sample material is recorded as cDNA or gDNA derived from T cells, B-cell-depleted T cells, or PBMCs.

Generated by immunoSEQ multiplex PCR, the TCRdb table keeps only in-frame clones and is missing some. Of 350,000 to 400,000 clones in the sample, more than 85% were seen once. The CDR3 is 18 amino acids. CDR1 and CDR2 (germline): MGHRA, YSYEKL. V shed 2 bases, J shed 0 bases, and the junction held 6 bases outside the gene matches. Living in 25 or so US areas, the participants were between about 18 and 90 years of age. In assigning cohorts, the study relied on participant-reported clinical history. A PCR-confirmed or clinician-diagnosed COVID-19 case had contacted exposed participants within 2 weeks of entry.

Source material: PBMCs or T cells enriched from blood (not recorded which). The rearrangement links TRBV4-1 to TRBJ2-2; 10 bases align to TRBD2. The origin of this receptor is a woman in her forties who had been exposed to COVID-19. DNA of the CDR3: TGCGCCAGCAGCCAATTTGGAGGGACTAGCGCGAACACCGGGGAGCTGTTTTTT. Protein sequence: CASSQFGGTSANTGELFF.